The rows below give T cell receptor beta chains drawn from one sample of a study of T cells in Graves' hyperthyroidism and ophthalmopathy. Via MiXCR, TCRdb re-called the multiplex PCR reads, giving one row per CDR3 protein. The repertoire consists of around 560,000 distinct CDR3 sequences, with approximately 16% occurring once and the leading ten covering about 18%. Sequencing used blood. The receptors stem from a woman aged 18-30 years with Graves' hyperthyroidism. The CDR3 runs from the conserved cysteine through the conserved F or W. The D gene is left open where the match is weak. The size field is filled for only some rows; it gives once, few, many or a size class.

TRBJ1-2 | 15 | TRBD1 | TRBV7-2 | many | TGTGCCAGCAGCTTCCGGGACAGGGATAACTATGGCTACACCTTC | CASSFRDRDNYGYTF
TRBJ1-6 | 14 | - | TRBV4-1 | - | TGCGCCAGCAGCATCACAGGGTTTAATTCACCCCTCCACTTT | CASSITGFNSPLHF
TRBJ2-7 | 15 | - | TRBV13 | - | TGTGCCAGCAGCTTCCAGGGGACGAGCTCCTACGAGCAGTACTTC | CASSFQGTSSYEQYF
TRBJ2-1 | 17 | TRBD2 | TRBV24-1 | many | TGTGCCACCAGTGATCGCGAACCGGGACTAGGTTACAATGAGCAGTTCTTC | CATSDREPGLGYNEQFF
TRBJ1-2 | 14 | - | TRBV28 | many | TGTGCCAGCAGTTTATCAGGGCCGAACTATGGCTACACCTTC | CASSLSGPNYGYTF
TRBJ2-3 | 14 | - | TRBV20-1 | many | TGCAGTGCTCGCAGACCAATTTACACAGATACGCAGTATTTT | CSARRPIYTDTQYF
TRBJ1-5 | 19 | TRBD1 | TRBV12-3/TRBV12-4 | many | TGTGCCAGCAGTAACCTGACAGGGGGTTTGGCCTTTTGGGATCAGCCCCAGCATTTT | CASSNLTGGLAFWDQPQHF
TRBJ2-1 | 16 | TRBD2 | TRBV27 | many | TGTGCCAGCGGCCCGACTAGCGGGAGCTTCTACAATGAGCAGTTCTTC | CASGPTSGSFYNEQFF
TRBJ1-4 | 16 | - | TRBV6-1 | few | TGTGCCAGCAGTGAAACCCCCACCAGATTTAATGAAAAACTGTTTTTT | CASSETPTRFNEKLFF
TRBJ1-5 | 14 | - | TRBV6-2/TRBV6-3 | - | TGTGCCAGCAGTTACGTGACAGACAATCAGCCCCAGCATTTT | CASSYVTDNQPQHF
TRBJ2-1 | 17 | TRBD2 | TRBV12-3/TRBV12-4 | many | TGTGCCAGCAGTTCGTATGGAGGGACTAGCGGGAGTGGGGAGCAGTTCTTC | CASSSYGGTSGSGEQFF
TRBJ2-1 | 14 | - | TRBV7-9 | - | TGTGCCAGCAGCTCGGAGGGGCAGTCCTACGAGCAGTTCTTC | CASSSEGQSYEQFF
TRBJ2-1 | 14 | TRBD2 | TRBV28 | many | TGTGCCAGCATTTGGACTAGCGGGATGGGTGAGCAGTTCTTC | CASIWTSGMGEQFF
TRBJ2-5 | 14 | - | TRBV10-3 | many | TGTGCCATCAGTGGTTCCAAAGGAGAAGAGACCCAGTACTTC | CAISGSKGEETQYF
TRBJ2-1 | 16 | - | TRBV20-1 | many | TGCAGTGCTAGAGCAGGCGGGGGCGGAGGTTACAATGAGCAGTTCTTC | CSARAGGGGGYNEQFF
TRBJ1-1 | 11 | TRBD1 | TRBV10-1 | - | TGCGCCAGCAGTGCGGACAGGGGGGCTTTCTTT | CASSADRGAFF
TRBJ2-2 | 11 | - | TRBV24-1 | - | TGTGCCACCAGTGATACCGGGGAGCTGTTTTTT | CATSDTGELFF
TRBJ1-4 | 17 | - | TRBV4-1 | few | TGCGCCAGCAGCCAGCTGGGACCACCGAAGAGAAATGAAAAACTGTTTTTT | CASSQLGPPKRNEKLFF
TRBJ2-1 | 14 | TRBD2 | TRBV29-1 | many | TGCAGCGCTGTCGGGACTAGCTATTTTAATGAGCAGTTCTTC | CSAVGTSYFNEQFF
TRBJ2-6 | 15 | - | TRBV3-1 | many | TGTGCCAGCAGCCTCGACAGCTCTGGGGCCAACGTCCTGACTTTC | CASSLDSSGANVLTF
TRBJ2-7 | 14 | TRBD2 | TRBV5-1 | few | TGCGCCAGCAGTCGGGCCGGGACTAGTGCCGAGCAGTACTTC | CASSRAGTSAEQYF
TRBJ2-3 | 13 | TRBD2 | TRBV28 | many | TGTGCCAGCAGTTGGGGACTAGTTGATACGCAGTATTTT | CASSWGLVDTQYF
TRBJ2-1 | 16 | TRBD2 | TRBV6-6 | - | TGTGCCAGCAGTTACTCGACTAGCGGGAACCTCAATGAGCAGTTCTTC | CASSYSTSGNLNEQFF
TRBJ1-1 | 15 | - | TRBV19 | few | TGTGCCAGTACTAGCCCTCCCCCGCGGAAGACTGAAGCTTTCTTT | CASTSPPPRKTEAFF
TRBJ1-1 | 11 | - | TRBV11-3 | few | TGTGCCAGCAGTATTGGGGGCGACGCTTTCTTT | CASSIGGDAFF
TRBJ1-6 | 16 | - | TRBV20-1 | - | TGCAGTGCTAGAGGAACCTTCACAGGGAATGATTCACCCCTCCACTTT | CSARGTFTGNDSPLHF
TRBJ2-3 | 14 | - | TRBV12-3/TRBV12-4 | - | TGTGCCAGCAGTTTAGGCAGACTCACAGATACGCAGTATTTT | CASSLGRLTDTQYF
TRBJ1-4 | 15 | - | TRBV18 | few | TGTGCCAGCTCACCTCAACGGCAGGGAAGTGAAAAACTGTTTTTT | CASSPQRQGSEKLFF
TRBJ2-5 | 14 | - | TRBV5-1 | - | TGCGCCAGCAGCTTGGATACGGAGCTGGGAGCTCAGTACTTC | CASSLDTELGAQYF
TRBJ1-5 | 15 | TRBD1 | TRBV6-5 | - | TGTGCCAGCAGTAACCGGGACAGGGTCAATCAGCCCCAGCATTTT | CASSNRDRVNQPQHF
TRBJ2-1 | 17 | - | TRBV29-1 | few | TGCAGCGGGGAGGACTACGGTCCGAAACTTTCCTACAATGAGCAGTTCTTC | CSGEDYGPKLSYNEQFF
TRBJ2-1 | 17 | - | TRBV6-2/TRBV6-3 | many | TGTGCCAGCAGTTTCACGACCCGACAGCGAGGGGGCAATGAGCAGTTCTTC | CASSFTTRQRGGNEQFF
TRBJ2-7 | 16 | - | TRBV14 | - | TGTGCCAGCAGCTCAATGACTAGTCGGGGGACCTACGAGCCGTACTTC | CASSSMTSRGTYEPYF
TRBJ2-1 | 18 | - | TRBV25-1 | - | TGTGCCAGCAGTTCCCCCCGATTAGATTCCCCCTACTACAATGAGCAGTTCTTC | CASSSPRLDSPYYNEQFF
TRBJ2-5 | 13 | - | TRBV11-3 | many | TGTGCCAGCAGCTTCGGTTACCAAGAGACCCAGTACTTC | CASSFGYQETQYF
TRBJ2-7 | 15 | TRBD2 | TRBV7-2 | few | TGTGCCAGCAGCTTAGTGCTAGCGGGAGTTTACGAGCAGTACTTC | CASSLVLAGVYEQYF
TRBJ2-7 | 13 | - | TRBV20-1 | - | TGCAGTACCACGTGGGGGTCCCCCTACGAGCAGTACTTC | CSTTWGSPYEQYF
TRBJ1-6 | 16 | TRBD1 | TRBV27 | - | TGTGCCAGCAGTTTATCTTTGGGACAGTTCAATTCACCCCTCCACTTT | CASSLSLGQFNSPLHF
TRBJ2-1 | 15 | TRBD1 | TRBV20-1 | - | TGCAGTGCAATCGTCCCAGGGGGAACAGGGAATGAGCAGTTCTTC | CSAIVPGGTGNEQFF
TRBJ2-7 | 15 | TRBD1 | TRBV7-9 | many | TGTGCCAGCAGCGGGGGAGAGGACAGGATCTACGAGCAGTACTTC | CASSGGEDRIYEQYF
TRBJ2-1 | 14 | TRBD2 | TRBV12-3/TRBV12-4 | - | TGTGCCAGCAGTTTAACGACTAGCGACGATGAGCAGTTCTTC | CASSLTTSDDEQFF
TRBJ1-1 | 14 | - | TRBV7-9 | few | TGTGCCAGCAGCCCCAGGGACCCGGGGACTGAAGCTTTCTTT | CASSPRDPGTEAFF
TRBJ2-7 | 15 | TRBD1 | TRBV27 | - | TGTGCCAGCGGGCCGGACAGGCCGAGCTCCTACGAGCAGTACTTC | CASGPDRPSSYEQYF
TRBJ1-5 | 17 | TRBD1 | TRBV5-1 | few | TGCGCCAGCAGCTTGGAAGGACAGGGGGCCAGCAATCAGCCCCAGCATTTT | CASSLEGQGASNQPQHF
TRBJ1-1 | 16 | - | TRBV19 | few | TGTGCCAGTATCAGGAAGGGTAATCAGGGTGGGACTGAAGCTTTCTTT | CASIRKGNQGGTEAFF
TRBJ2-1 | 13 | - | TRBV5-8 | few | TGTGCCAGCAGCTTTACTAGTATGGGTGAGCAGTTCTTC | CASSFTSMGEQFF
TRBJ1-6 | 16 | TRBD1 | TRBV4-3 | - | TGCGCCAGCAGCCAGGTGGCAGGGGGAACCAATTCACCCCTCCACTTT | CASSQVAGGTNSPLHF
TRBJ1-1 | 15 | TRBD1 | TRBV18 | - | TGTGCCAGCTCACCACCCAGGGGGGTGAACACTGAAGCTTTCTTT | CASSPPRGVNTEAFF
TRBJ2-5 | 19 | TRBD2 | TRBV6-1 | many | TGTGCCAGCGGGACGGTAGCGGGAGGATCGTGGGGCATCCAAGAGACCCAGTACTTC | CASGTVAGGSWGIQETQYF
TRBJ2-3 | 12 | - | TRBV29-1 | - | TGCAGCGTTGAGTTGCACACAGATACGCAGTATTTT | CSVELHTDTQYF
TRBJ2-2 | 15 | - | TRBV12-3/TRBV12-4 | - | TGTGCCAGCAGTTTAGCGGCCCCAAGGACCGGGGAGCGGTTTTTT | CASSLAAPRTGERFF
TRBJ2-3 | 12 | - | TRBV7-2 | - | TGTGCCAGCAGCCGTCCGTCAGATACGCAGTATTTT | CASSRPSDTQYF
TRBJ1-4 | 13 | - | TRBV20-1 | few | TGCAGTGCTAGAGATAGGATGAGGGAAAAACTGTTTTTT | CSARDRMREKLFF